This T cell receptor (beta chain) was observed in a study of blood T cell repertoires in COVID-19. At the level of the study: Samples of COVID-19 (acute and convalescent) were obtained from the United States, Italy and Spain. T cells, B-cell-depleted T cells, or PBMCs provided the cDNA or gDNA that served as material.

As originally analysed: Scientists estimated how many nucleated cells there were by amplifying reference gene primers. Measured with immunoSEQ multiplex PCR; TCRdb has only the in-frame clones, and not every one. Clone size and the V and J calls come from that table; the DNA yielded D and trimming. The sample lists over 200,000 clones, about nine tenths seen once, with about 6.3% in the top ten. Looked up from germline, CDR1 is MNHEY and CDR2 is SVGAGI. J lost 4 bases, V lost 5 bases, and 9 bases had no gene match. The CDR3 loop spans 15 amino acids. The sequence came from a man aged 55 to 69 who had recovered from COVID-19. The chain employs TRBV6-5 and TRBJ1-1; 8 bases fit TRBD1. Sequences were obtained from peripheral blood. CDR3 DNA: TGTGCCAGCAGTAGCGGACAGGGAGGCGGCACTGAAGCTTTCTTT. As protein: CASSSGQGGGTEAFF.